This T cell receptor beta chain was observed in a study of PD-1 blockade in mismatch repair-deficient tumors. Looking at the study overall: Enrolled about 2012-2016, patients had progressing, pretreated mismatch repair-deficient cancers of over nine types.

Data came from immunoSEQ multiplex PCR; TCRdb stores just in-frame clones and leaves some out. The sample gives some 130,000 clones, 88% of which show up once; roughly 10% is in the top ten. All patients were mismatch repair deficient, assessed by either PCR or immunohistochemistry. TCRs were sequenced from three patients responding to pembrolizumab. This CDR3 contains 17 residues. CDR1 LGHNA and CDR2 YSLEER come from the germline V gene. Trimming removed 3 bases from V and 4 bases from J, with 21 bases in between. Comment on this clone: Its antigen is not identified.

Study conclusions and caveats: Tumor-resident clones, often absent from pretreatment blood, expanded after pembrolizumab and then contracted.

The sample here was peripheral blood, taken about 17 months after starting pembrolizumab. The sequence was collected from an adult with mismatch repair-deficient cancer. The chain joins TRBV4-3 to TRBJ2-5; D tentatively reads TRBD1 or TRBD2 (6 bases each). The CDR3 nucleotides are TGCGCCAGCAGCCAGGGCGTGAGTAGGGGGGTTGCAGAGACCCAGTACTTC. Translation gives CASSQGVSRGVAETQYF.